Shown below are 20 T cell receptor beta chains from a single sample sequenced in a study of identical twins. TCRdb used MiXCR to reprocess the 5' RACE reads, holding one entry per CDR3 protein. The table records over 550,000 distinct CDR3 sequences, about 7.1% of them present only once. This same sample was also part of a study on yellow fever vaccine responses in identical twins.

The sequenced sample consisted of PBMCs. Every receptor here comes from a woman aged 18-29 years in good health.

This clonotype was seen many times. This sequence joins TRBV7-2 and TRBJ1-2; D is undetermined. Per germline, CDR1 SGHTA and CDR2 FQGNSA. The CDR3 is 14 residues long. Trimming cost V 5 bases and J 1 base, with 11 bases left between them. CDR3 nucleotides: TGTGCCAGCAGCCAACGCCCGGGTAACTATGGCTACACCTTC. Its protein is CASSQRPGNYGYTF.

This clonotype was found a few times. The rearrangement links TRBV12-3 or TRBV12-4 to TRBJ2-1, with 13 bases aligning to TRBD2. V shed 6 bases, J shed 5 bases, and the junction held 10 bases outside the gene matches. The CDR3 totals 17 residues. CDR3: CASSLGLAGVVDNEQFF. The CDR3 DNA sequence: TGTGCCAGCAGCCTCGGACTAGCGGGAGTGGTGGACAATGAGCAGTTCTTC.

This rearrangement joins TRBV6-5 to TRBJ1-1; 7 bases match TRBD1. Trimming took 2 bases from V and 0 from J; bases not matched to a gene: 9. The germline V gene encodes CDR1 MNHEY and CDR2 SVGAGI. The CDR3 is 17 amino acids. For the CDR3, the DNA is TGTGCCAGCAGTTACGAGAGGACAGGAGGGATGAACACTGAAGCTTTCTTT. Amino acids: CASSYERTGGMNTEAFF.

The CDR3 region is CASRRTVAGGYNEQFF. As DNA, the CDR3 is TGTGCCAGCAGGAGGACTGTAGCGGGAGGGTACAATGAGCAGTTCTTC. This chain joins TRBV27 and TRBJ2-1; TRBD2 agrees at 11 bases. The length of the CDR3 is 16 residues. The V gene end was trimmed by 6 bases and the J gene end by 4 bases; junction bases not matched to a gene: 8. Per germline, CDR1 MNHEY and CDR2 SMNVEV (reference sequence).

With regard to this clonotype: The junction shows a germline mismatch at one end, possibly a read error. The rearrangement uses TRBV10-3 and TRBJ2-1; either TRBD1 or TRBD2 may fit D (5 bases each). This CDR3 region has 14 residues. Germline V gives CDR1 ENHRY, CDR2 SYGVKD. CDR3 bases: TGTGCCTTCAGTGTTCACAGCAATGGGGGTGAGCAGTTCTTC. Its translation: CAFSVHSNGGEQFF.

V usage is TRBV7-6 and J usage is TRBJ2-5, with D possibly being TRBD2 (6 bases). V lost 5 bases to trimming and J lost 2 bases, with 12 bases between them. Germline-derived CDR1 and CDR2 are SGHVS and FNYEAQ. This CDR3 spans 14 amino acids. CDR3 residues: CASSPDGTQETQYF. The CDR3 coding sequence is TGTGCCAGCAGCCCTGACGGGACTCAAGAGACCCAGTACTTC.

This clonotype has just a few counts. The chain has TRBV24-1 and TRBJ2-2; 9 bases are shared with TRBD1. Germline lookup yields CDR1 KGHDR and CDR2 SFDVKD. The CDR3 contains 13 residues. J was trimmed by 8 bases and V by 5 bases; bases with no gene match: 2. Here the CDR3 reads CATSAQGAGELFF. In DNA form, the CDR3 reads TGTGCCACCAGTGCACAGGGGGCAGGGGAGCTGTTTTTT.

This clonotype was detected a few times. This chain uses TRBV10-3 with TRBJ2-7; 12 positions agree with TRBD2. V was pared by 3 bases and J by 2 bases, with 5 bases of the junction left unmatched. The CDR3 has 16 amino acids. The germline CDR1 and CDR2 sequences are ENHRY and SYGVKD. CDR3 DNA: TGTGCCATCAGTGACCCCGGACTAGCGGGACCCTACGAGCAGTACTTC. Translating gives CAISDPGLAGPYEQYF.

The rearrangement links TRBV2 to TRBJ2-7; TRBD1 matches 8 bases. The CDR3 spans 14 residues. Germline trimming cut 8 bases from V and 3 bases from J; bases unmatched to any gene: 9. The germline V gene has CDR1 SNHLY and CDR2 FYNNEI. The CDR3 coding sequence is TGTGCCAGCCCGAAGGGGACAGGCGACTACGAGCAGTACTTC. The encoded protein is CASPKGTGDYEQYF.

This clonotype was found a few times. This chain's CDR3 is CASSHWTGKNTEAFF. The CDR3 coding sequence is TGTGCCAGCAGCCACTGGACAGGGAAGAACACTGAAGCTTTCTTT. J is TRBJ1-1 and V is TRBV11-2; 8 bases align to TRBD1. Per germline, CDR1 SGHAT and CDR2 FQNNGV. The CDR3 extends over 15 amino acids. The V segment lost 5 bases and the J segment 1 base; nucleotides outside the gene matches: 6.

The CDR3 DNA reads as TGCAGTGCTAAGATGGCCTACGAGCAGTACGTC. As protein: CSAKMAYEQYV. V gene TRBV20-1 combines with J gene TRBJ2-7; D is uncertain. The CDR3 is made up of 11 amino acids. Deletions cut 4 bases from V and 2 bases from J, with 6 bases between. CDR1 DFQATT and CDR2 SNEGSKA come from the germline V gene (reference sequence).

This clonotype was seen a few times. The chain combines TRBV28 with TRBJ2-7; weak D call: TRBD1 (6 bases). V was pared by 5 bases and J by 2 bases, with 10 bases between. This CDR3 contains 13 residues. From germline, CDR1 is MDHEN and CDR2 SYDVKM. In DNA, the CDR3 is TGTGCCAGCAGTAGAACAGGGCCCTACGAGCAGTACGTC. This encodes CASSRTGPYEQYV.

The J gene is TRBJ2-5, the V gene TRBV7-9; 8 bases are shared with TRBD2. J was trimmed by 3 bases and V by 5 bases; bases with no gene match: 11. CDR3 length equals 16 residues. Germline assignment: CDR1 SEHNR and CDR2 FQNEAQ (reference sequence). As DNA, the CDR3 is TGTGCCAGCAGCCTCCGGGGGGGTCCCGGCAAAGAGACCCAGTACTTC. Translated: CASSLRGGPGKETQYF.

This clonotype appeared a few times. The chain employs TRBV29-1 and TRBJ2-7, with 12 bases identical to TRBD2. Germline values: CDR1 SQVTM, CDR2 ANQGSEA. J was trimmed by 7 bases and V by 7 bases; bases with no gene match: 14. This CDR3 has 15 amino acids. The CDR3 sequence: CSASLTSGSGSEQYF. The DNA for the CDR3 is TGCAGCGCCTCTCTGACTAGCGGGAGTGGGAGTGAGCAGTACTTC.

The chain joins TRBV7-9 to TRBJ2-1; no reliable D call. Germline V gives CDR1 SEHNR, CDR2 FQNEAQ (reference sequence). This CDR3 comprises 16 residues. V lost 4 bases and J 0 bases, leaving 13 bases between the germline ends. This CDR3 reads CASSSSSVFSYNEQFF. In nucleotides, the CDR3 is TGTGCCAGCAGCTCCTCGTCGGTTTTCTCCTACAATGAGCAGTTCTTC.

This clonotype has a handful of counts. The rearrangement links TRBV3-1 to TRBJ2-1; the match to TRBD2 covers 7 bases. The V gene's germline CDR1 is LGHDT and CDR2 YNNKEL (reference sequence). CDR3 length: 14 residues. Losses at the gene ends were 4 bases for V and 9 bases for J; bases not matched to a gene: 9. DNA of the CDR3: TGTGCCAGCAGCCCACGTGTGGGGGGGGGTGAGCAGTTCTTC. Translation: CASSPRVGGGEQFF.

This clonotype was counted a few times. The J gene is TRBJ2-5, the V gene TRBV25-1, with 7 positions matching TRBD2. The junction had 0 bases not matched to a gene; V was cut back by 1 base and J by 7 bases. This CDR3 is built from 12 residues. Germline V gene lookup returns CDR1 MGHDK and CDR2 SYGVNS. This chain's CDR3 is CASSEWGGTQYF. The CDR3 coding sequence is TGTGCCAGCAGTGAATGGGGGGGGACCCAGTACTTC.

Only one count was recorded for this clonotype. The chain carries TRBV27 and TRBJ1-2, with TRBD1 matching 8 bases. The CDR3 is made up of 16 amino acids. CDR1 is MNHEY, CDR2 SMNVEV, per germline (reference sequence). The J segment lost 0 bases and the V segment lost 5 bases, leaving 8 bases of the junction unmatched. The CDR3 DNA is TGTGCCAGCAGTCGGACAGGGAGGGGATCTAACTATGGCTACACCTTC. Amino acid sequence: CASSRTGRGSNYGYTF.

V is TRBV5-1 and J is TRBJ1-1, with D perhaps matching TRBD1 (6 bases). The CDR3 is 15 residues long. Germline lookup yields CDR1 SGHRS and CDR2 YFSETQ. Trimming took off 2 bases at V and 5 bases at J, with 16 bases between the two ends. CDR3 in amino acids: CASSFSGTSHTEAFF. The CDR3 DNA is TGCGCCAGCAGCTTCTCTGGGACATCTCATACTGAAGCTTTCTTT.

The gene calls are TRBV7-9 and TRBJ2-1; D perhaps matches TRBD1 (6 bases). This CDR3 has 15 residues. Germline V gives CDR1 SEHNR, CDR2 FQNEAQ (reference sequence). V lost 0 bases and J lost 6, with 12 bases in between. Here the CDR3 DNA reads TGTGCCAGCAGCTTAGCCGACAGGTTACCCAATGAGCAGTTCTTC. Its translation is CASSLADRLPNEQFF.